The 15 T cell receptor beta chains below were found in one sample sequenced in a study of vaccination and CD4 T cells after COVID-19 (dated by TCRdb to 2022 to 2024). The treatment or condition label, as the study defines it: approximately nine-day PBMC culture with coronavirus spike peptide pools or control peptides (ViraFEST assay). Receptor amplification or capture employed PCR. The sequencer listed for this sample is Illumina iSeq 100. At the Johns Hopkins FTIC core, DNA from the cultured CD4+ T cells underwent TCR sequencing with the Oncomine TCR Beta short-read assay. The public reads were run again by TCRdb, first through fastp at Q25 and then through MiXCR, and only productive beta chains were kept. A single entry per CDR3 protein holds the most common genes and DNA from its merged rows. Here the sample has more than 9,500 distinct CDR3 sequences; about three fifths occur a single time. Together, the top ten hold approximately 22% of the sample.

These TCRs' antigens remain unknown. The sequenced material came from CD4+ T cells from blood, cultured in vitro. These receptors all come from a human donor who had recovered from COVID-19.

The table lists this clonotype with a count of one. The CDR3 coding sequence is TGTGCCAGCAGCTTGACACAGGGGGCGCTTGGCGGGGAGCTGTTTTTT. Amino acids: CASSLTQGALGGELFF. This sequence joins TRBV7-3 and TRBJ2-2; TRBD1 aligns across 9 bases. The germline gives CDR1 SGHTA, CDR2 FQGTGA. The CDR3 sequence is 16 residues long. Losses at the gene ends were 3 bases for V and 7 bases for J; bases not matched to a gene: 9. Using reference TRBV7-3 and TRBJ2-2 for the parts outside the CDR3, the full variable domain is GAGVSQTPSNKVTEKGKYVELRCDPISGHTALYWYRQSLGQGPEFLIYFQGTGAADDSGLPNDRFFAVRPEGSVSTLKIQRTERGDSAVYLCASSLTQGALGGELFFGEGSRLTVL.

This chain uses TRBV30 with TRBJ2-2, with no clear D. The CDR3 runs 13 residues. CDR1 GTSNPN and CDR2 SVGIG come from the germline V gene (reference sequence). V dropped 4 bases and J dropped 8 bases, with 14 bases sitting between them. CDR3 DNA sequence: TGTGCCTGGAACTGGTTTCGGCCTGGGGAGCTGTTTTTT. Residues: CAWNWFRPGELFF. Variable domain in full (rest from reference TRBV30 and TRBJ2-2): SQTIHQWPATLVQPVGSPLSLECTVEGTSNPNLYWYRQAAGRGLQLLFYSVGIGQISSEVPQNLSASRPQDRQFILSSKKLLLSDSGFYLCAWNWFRPGELFFGEGSRLTVL.

The chain combines TRBV5-8 with TRBJ1-1, with D possibly being TRBD1 (5 bases). Trimming left V 1 base short and J 3 bases short, with 22 bases between. The CDR3 consists of 18 residues. Germline loops: CDR1 SGHTS, CDR2 YDEGEE. This CDR3 is CASSLIGHWGREDTEAFF. CDR3 sequence (DNA): TGTGCCAGCAGCTTGATCGGTCACTGGGGCAGGGAGGACACTGAAGCTTTCTTT.

The chain links TRBV24-1 to TRBJ1-2; D not certain. Trimming removed 2 bases at V and 8 bases at J, with 5 bases between. The CDR3 is 11 residues long. CDR1 is KGHDR and CDR2 is SFDVKD in the germline V gene. This chain's CDR3 is CATSDYQGYTF. DNA for the CDR3: TGTGCCACCAGTGATTATCAAGGCTACACCTTC.

The V call is TRBV12-3 or TRBV12-4, the J call TRBJ2-3; TRBD1 agrees at 9 bases. V dropped 4 bases and J dropped 4; count of bases not matched to a gene: 3. This CDR3 region has 14 residues. Here the CDR3 reads CASSSTGGADTQYF. DNA for the CDR3: TGTGCCAGCAGTTCAACAGGGGGCGCAGATACGCAGTATTTT.

This clonotype was counted a few times. This chain joins TRBV5-4 and TRBJ2-7, with 11 bases matching TRBD2. CDR1 and CDR2 from the germline V gene are SGHNT and YYREEE (reference sequence). V dropped 4 bases and J dropped 2; count of bases not matched to a gene: 5. The CDR3 is made up of 15 amino acids. The CDR3 coding sequence is TGTGCCAGCAGCGAGGGGACTAGCGGTACCTACGAGCAGTACTTC. Translation gives CASSEGTSGTYEQYF.

This clonotype was seen just once. The chain carries TRBV30 and TRBJ2-7; D is unresolved. Germline assignment: CDR1 GTSNPN and CDR2 SVGIG (reference sequence). This CDR3 is 13 amino acids long. V gave up 0 bases and J gave up 5 bases, with 11 bases separating them. The CDR3 sequence: CAWSVVSAHEQYF. The CDR3 DNA reads TGTGCCTGGAGTGTCGTGTCAGCCCACGAGCAGTACTTC.

This clonotype was observed a few times. This sequence joins TRBV6-2 or TRBV6-3 and TRBJ1-5; 9 bases agree with TRBD1. The ends lost 5 bases at V and 2 bases at J; junction bases unmatched: 10. Germline V gives CDR1 MNHEY, CDR2 SVGEGT. CDR3 length: 17 residues. Here the CDR3 reads CASSTRTGAFGNQPQHF. CDR3 nucleotides: TGTGCCAGCAGTACCCGGACAGGGGCCTTCGGCAATCAGCCCCAGCATTTT.

Only a few counts were recorded for this clonotype. CDR3 sequence reads: CASSLAAGTGSPLHF. CDR3 nucleotide sequence: TGTGCCAGCAGCTTAGCGGCAGGGACGGGTTCACCCCTCCACTTT. This sequence joins TRBV7-6 and TRBJ1-6, with D maybe TRBD1 (5 bases). V lost 0 bases, J lost 9 bases, and 12 bases lay in between. The germline CDR1 and CDR2 sequences are SGHVS and FNYEAQ. The CDR3 is made up of 15 amino acids.

This chain uses TRBV24-1 with TRBJ2-7; 13 bases agree with TRBD2. CDR1 is KGHDR and CDR2 is SFDVKD in the germline V gene. Trimming at V came to 3 bases and at J to 5 bases, leaving 3 bases not matched to a gene. CDR3 length equals 15 residues. The CDR3 DNA reads TGTGCCACCAGTGATCGACTAGCGGGAGGCCACGAGCAGTACTTC. It yields the protein CATSDRLAGGHEQYF.

V and J are TRBV29-1 and TRBJ1-5; tentatively, D is TRBD1 (5 bases). Between the trimmed V and J ends, which lost 5 bases and 4 bases, there was a span of 12 bases. Looked up from germline, CDR1 is SQVTM and CDR2 is ANQGSEA. This CDR3 region has 13 residues. DNA for the CDR3: TGCAGCGTTCGAGAGGGGACGAATCAGCCCCAGCATTTT. The encoded protein is CSVREGTNQPQHF.

The CDR3 reads CSASLAGDHNEQFF. The CDR3 DNA reads as TGCAGTGCTAGCCTAGCGGGAGACCACAATGAGCAGTTCTTC. The chain has TRBV20-1 and TRBJ2-1; TRBD2 matches at 10 bases. Germline assignment: CDR1 DFQATT and CDR2 SNEGSKA (reference sequence). V trimming: 3 bases; J trimming: 5 bases; junction bases outside the gene matches: 4. This CDR3 region has 14 residues.

In this sample, this clonotype turned up a few times. The CDR3 bases are TGTGCCACCAGTGCAGGGGGGGGCACTGAAGCTTTCTTT. Translation: CATSAGGGTEAFF. V is TRBV24-1 and J is TRBJ1-1; TRBD1 matches at 7 bases. The CDR3 loop spans 13 amino acids. Per germline, CDR1 KGHDR and CDR2 SFDVKD. V shed 5 bases, J shed 4 bases, and the junction held 3 bases outside the gene matches.

This chain connects TRBV27 to TRBJ1-5; D remains unclear. This CDR3 has 18 amino acids. From germline, CDR1 is MNHEY and CDR2 SMNVEV (reference sequence). Trimming pared 2 bases from V and 4 bases from J, leaving 21 bases between. CDR3 loop: CASSLRWVQTQTNQPQHF. CDR3 DNA: TGTGCCAGCAGTTTAAGGTGGGTCCAGACTCAAACTAATCAGCCCCAGCATTTT.

V gene TRBV18 combines with J gene TRBJ2-3; weak D call: TRBD1 (6 bases). CDR3 length: 14 residues. CDR1 is KGHSH, CDR2 LQKENI, per germline. Trimming left V 2 bases short and J 6 bases short, with 12 bases between. CDR3 region: CASSPDQGSDTQYF. The CDR3 bases are TGTGCCAGCTCACCAGACCAGGGGAGTGATACGCAGTATTTT. The full variable domain, rest sourced from reference TRBV18 and TRBJ2-3, is NAGVMQNPRHLVRRRGQEARLRCSPMKGHSHVYWYRQLPEEGLKFMVYLQKENIIDESGMPKERFSAEFPKEGPSILRIQQVVRGDSAAYFCASSPDQGSDTQYFGPGTRLTVL.